This T cell receptor beta chain originates from a study of vaccination and CD4 T cells after COVID-19. The table lists this clonotype with a few counts. What it binds is unknown. The Oncomine TCR Beta short-read assay generated sequence data from the DNA of cultured CD4+ T cells. DNA came from CD4+ T cells after culture. Each CDR3 protein gets one entry after TCRdb re-called the PCR reads with MiXCR. The sample has several thousand distinct CDR3 sequences, about 35% seen once. Treatment defined: approximately nine-day PBMC culture with coronavirus spike peptide pools or control peptides (ViraFEST assay). According to the study, CD4+ T cells from the unexposed donor were gathered ahead of the COVID-19 pandemic (2011-2018). Trimming left V 4 bases short and J 0 bases short, with 8 bases between. The CDR3 is 14 amino acids. CDR1 and CDR2 (germline): SGHDN, FVKESK.

V is TRBV14 and J is TRBJ2-3; D unclear. The clonotype originates from a human donor in good health. The sample taken for sequencing was CD4+ T cells from blood, cultured in vitro. The CDR3: CASSLALSTDTQYF. The CDR3 DNA sequence: TGTGCCAGCAGCCTCGCGTTGAGCACAGATACGCAGTATTTT.